Sequencing of this T cell receptor (beta chain) was carried out in a study of chemoradiotherapy in HPV16-positive cancers. Trimming took 5 bases from V and 3 from J, leaving 11 bases between them. This CDR3 region has 13 residues. CDR1 and CDR2 (germline): MDHEN, SYDVKM. Data came from immunoSEQ multiplex PCR; TCRdb stores just in-frame clones and leaves some out. In the table there are some 70,000 clones, about nine tenths of which are singletons. This sequence was found in a human donor with HPV-associated anogenital cancer. The chain uses TRBV28 and TRBJ2-7; D possibly corresponds to TRBD1 (6 bases). The sample was blood, taken from a patient who underwent chemoradiotherapy. CDR3 sequence (DNA): TGTGCCAGCAGTCCCGGGACATTCTACGAGCAGTACTTC. It encodes CASSPGTFYEQYF. The complete variable domain, with remaining parts taken from reference TRBV28 and TRBJ2-7, reads DVKVTQSSRYLVKRTGEKVFLECVQDMDHENMFWYRQDPGLGLRLIYFSYDVKMKEKGDIPEGYSVSREKKERFSLILESASTNQTSMYLCASSPGTFYEQYFGPGTRLTVT.